This T cell receptor beta chain was identified in a study of blood T cell repertoires in COVID-19. Study summary: Nucleic acid was either cDNA or gDNA, and it came from T cells, B-cell-depleted T cells, or PBMCs.

The data were produced by immunoSEQ multiplex PCR, yet TCRdb's version contains in-frame clones alone and is incomplete. The sample includes some 50,000 clones, less than 85% of them seen just once. The CDR3 totals 13 residues. V lost 7 bases and J 0 bases, leaving 4 bases between the germline ends. In germline, CDR1 is LNHDA, CDR2 SQIVND (reference sequence). This chain uses TRBV19 with TRBJ2-6; D is ambiguous. The sequencing sample was made of peripheral blood. This sequence was found in a man aged 50-60 years with active COVID-19. The CDR3 DNA sequence: TGTGCCAGTACGGGCTCTGGGGCCAACGTCCTGACTTTC. Amino acids: CASTGSGANVLTF.